This passage covers 9 T cell receptor beta chains from one sample sequenced in a study of blood T cell repertoires in COVID-19 (dated by TCRdb to about 2020). Libraries were made using the immunoSEQ multiplex PCR assay. This is the immuneACCESS table as TCRdb keeps it, with only in-frame sequences that have V and J called. A part of the clones is gone; compared with another copy, unresolved V genes explain less than half, and the rest is unexplained. Counted in this sample were around 86,000 clones; about nine tenths of them appeared once. The ten largest clones take up about 5% of the sample. Sequencing used peripheral blood. The source is a woman over 75 with acute or convalescent COVID-19.

The chain joins TRBV2 to TRBJ1-1; D may be TRBD1 (5 bases). The V end lost 4 bases, the J end lost 0 bases, and 9 bases lay between the germline ends. Germline V gene sequence: CDR1 SNHLY, CDR2 FYNNEI. The CDR3 contains 14 residues. The CDR3 nucleotides are TGTGCCAGCAGTGTAAGGGGTATGAACACTGAAGCTTTCTTT. Protein: CASSVRGMNTEAFF.

The chain has TRBV19 and TRBJ1-2, with 8 bases matching TRBD1. J was trimmed by 8 bases and V by 10 bases; bases with no gene match: 6. The germline V gene encodes CDR1 LNHDA and CDR2 SQIVND (reference sequence). This CDR3 contains 11 residues. The CDR3 reads CATQDREGYTF. The CDR3 nucleotides are TGTGCCACTCAGGACAGGGAGGGCTACACCTTC.

The J gene is TRBJ1-5, the V gene TRBV15, with unresolved D. Trimming cost V 2 bases and J 4 bases, with 9 bases left between them. CDR1 is LNHNV and CDR2 is YYDKDF in the germline V gene (reference sequence). The CDR3 is 14 residues long. The chain's CDR3 is CATSRTNSNQPQHF. DNA for the CDR3: TGTGCCACCAGCAGAACGAACTCAAATCAGCCCCAGCATTTT.

The chain combines TRBV24-1 with TRBJ2-1; 8 bases match TRBD2. This CDR3 has 16 amino acids. The V gene's germline CDR1 is KGHDR and CDR2 SFDVKD. With 3 bases clipped from V and 7 bases from J, the junction kept 10 bases outside the gene matches. CDR3 amino acids: CATSDPTAGRANEQFF. The CDR3 DNA sequence: TGTGCCACCAGTGATCCGACGGCCGGGAGGGCGAATGAGCAGTTCTTC.

The chain uses TRBV9 and TRBJ1-1; D remains unclear. V gave up 8 bases and J gave up 0 bases, with 11 bases separating them. From germline, CDR1 is SGDLS and CDR2 YYNGEE. The length of the CDR3 is 13 residues. The CDR3 DNA reads as TGTGCCAGTCGCCGGGGATTGAACACTGAAGCTTTCTTT. It is translated as CASRRGLNTEAFF.

In this sample, this clone turned up once. V is TRBV5-1 and J is TRBJ2-1; no clear D gene. CDR1 is SGHRS, CDR2 YFSETQ, per germline. With 0 bases removed from V and 0 bases from J, the gap between germline ends came to 16 bases. This CDR3 is 18 amino acids long. The CDR3 reads CASSLVWSLRSSYNEQFF. The CDR3 DNA follows: TGCGCCAGCAGCTTGGTTTGGTCTTTACGGAGCTCCTACAATGAGCAGTTCTTC. Combining the CDR3 with reference TRBV5-1 and TRBJ2-1 gives the whole variable domain KAGVTQTPRYLIKTRGQQVTLSCSPISGHRSVSWYQQTPGQGLQFLFEYFSETQRNKGNFPGRFSGRQFSNSRSEMNVSTLELGDSALYLCASSLVWSLRSSYNEQFFGPGTRLTVL.

To note about this clone: The sample contains more than one DNA sequence encoding this CDR3. This chain links TRBV7-9 with TRBJ2-3, with TRBD2 identical over 12 bases. The length of the CDR3 is 16 residues. With V trimmed by 5 bases and J by 1 base, 4 bases remained unmatched. Germline lookup yields CDR1 SEHNR and CDR2 FQNEAQ (reference sequence). The chain's CDR3 is CASSLRTSGGTDTQYF. The CDR3 bases are TGTGCCAGCAGCCTCCGGACTAGCGGGGGCACAGATACGCAGTATTTT.

V and J are TRBV27 and TRBJ2-5, with D possibly matching TRBD1 (5 bases). The CDR3 covers 14 residues. Trimming pared 3 bases from V and 4 bases from J, leaving 12 bases between. Germline loops: CDR1 MNHEY, CDR2 SMNVEV (reference sequence). The CDR3 loop reads CASSLKGLGETQYF. The CDR3, as DNA: TGTGCCAGCAGTTTGAAGGGGTTAGGAGAGACCCAGTACTTC.

The rearrangement links TRBV21-1 to TRBJ2-5; the DNA was not used to check the table's D call, TRBD2. TRBV21-1 is recorded as a pseudogene. The CDR3 extends over 13 amino acids. CDR3: CASSKGLRETQYF. Written as DNA, the CDR3 is TGTGCCAGCAGCAAAGGCCTACGAGAGACCCAGTACTTC.